What follows describes a single TCR beta chain. This clonotype was recorded a few times. There is no known antigen for this receptor. It has no much larger one-base neighbor in the sample; base qualities were not kept. This sample is drawn from a study of CD8 T cells in ankylosing spondylitis (dated by TCRdb to the late 2010s). Study-level background: T cell receptor beta repertoires were profiled in healthy donors and ankylosing spondylitis patients so that disease-linked TCR variants could be found. Peripheral blood was sampled, and synovial fluid was also collected from ankylosing spondylitis patients. In total, the full study cohort was made up of 85 to 140 healthy donors and 25 to 30 ankylosing spondylitis patients. Results the study describes overall, beyond this receptor: The disease-linked clones were reported as significantly enriched in matched synovial fluid samples from ankylosing spondylitis patients. The disease-linked clones had a CD8+ phenotype and were found at relatively low frequencies in peripheral blood. Some of the motif variants had been reported before in the synovial fluid and blood of reactive arthritis patients, a finding that suggests common disease-initiation mechanisms. A TCR beta motif made up of several highly homologous amino acid variants appeared to be characteristic of blood from ankylosing spondylitis patients.

According to the germline V gene, CDR1 reads SGHRS and CDR2 reads YFSETQ. From the cysteine up to the phenylalanine, the CDR3 has a length of 14 residues. The read is trimmed to its CDR3 DNA, 42 bases read in frame from base 1. The trim is 1 base for V and 0 bases for J, with a gap of 7 bases between the germline ends. Reads for this sample came from an Illumina HiSeq 2500. Quantitative 5'-RACE with molecular barcodes was the method used to prepare the TCR beta libraries. The original methods were these. To identify disease-linked TCR variants, a new computational method was used, one built on a probabilistic model of VDJ rearrangement. Through fastp at Q25 and MiXCR, TCRdb rebuilt clones from the public reads, retaining in-frame beta chains. Rows with one shared CDR3 protein collapse into an entry with the most common genes and DNA. TCRdb's processing, not the study's, gives the V and J calls here. Counted in this sample were some 700,000 distinct CDR3 sequences; roughly 20% of them appeared once. Around a fifth of the sample is in the top ten clones.

The specimen sequenced was blood, either unsorted or a sorted T cell fraction (not recorded which). The chain is encoded by TRBV5-1 joined to TRBJ1-1; the D gene is unclear. This clonotype was sampled from a male donor with ankylosing spondylitis. CDR3 sequence: CASSLFNLNTEAFF. The DNA is TGCGCCAGCAGCTTGTTTAACTTGAACACTGAAGCTTTCTTT.